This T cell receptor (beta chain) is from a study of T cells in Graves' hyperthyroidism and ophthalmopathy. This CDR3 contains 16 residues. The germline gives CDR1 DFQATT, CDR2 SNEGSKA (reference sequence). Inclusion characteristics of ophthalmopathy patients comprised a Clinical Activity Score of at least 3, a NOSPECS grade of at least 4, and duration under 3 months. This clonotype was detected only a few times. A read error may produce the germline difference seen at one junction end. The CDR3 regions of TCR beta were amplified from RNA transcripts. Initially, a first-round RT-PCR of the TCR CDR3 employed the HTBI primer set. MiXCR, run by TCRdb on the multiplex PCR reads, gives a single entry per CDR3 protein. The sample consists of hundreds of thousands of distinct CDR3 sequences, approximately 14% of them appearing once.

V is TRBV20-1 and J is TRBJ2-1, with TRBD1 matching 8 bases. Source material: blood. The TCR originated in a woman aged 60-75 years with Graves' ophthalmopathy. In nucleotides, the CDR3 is TGCAGTGCTAGTTCGCTGGCGACAGGGGCCTACAATGGGCAGTTCTTC. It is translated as CSASSLATGAYNGQFF.